This T cell receptor (beta chain) was retrieved from a study of blood T cells in healthy people across ages. Primed by a sample-barcoded 5' primer and a J-beta primer mix, a second PCR proceeded for roughly 7 to 12 cycles. Carrying 12 random nucleotides, a template-switch adaptor labeled each individual cDNA molecule. TCRdb processed the 5' RACE reads anew with MiXCR; each CDR3 protein has one entry. The sample consists of about 560,000 distinct CDR3 sequences, 25% to 35% of them appearing once. The length of the CDR3 is 15 residues. Germline V gives CDR1 MGHRA, CDR2 YSYEKL. This clonotype was observed a few times. Another study also made use of these data, one on T cells of mothers and their children. In that study: Similar thymic selection effects on TCR recombination output appear in pairs, both related and unrelated. Slightly higher overlap, not significant, was seen in related mother-child pairs than in unrelated pairs.

The chain recombines TRBV4-1 with TRBJ2-5, with TRBD1 matching 8 bases. With the DNA end fitting TRBJ2-7 better, the J assignment may be wrong. This clonotype was sampled from a boy aged 2 to 10 in good health. The source material was blood. CDR3 loop: CASSQTEQGAYEQYF. The CDR3 region has the DNA TGCGCCAGCAGCCAAACGGAACAGGGGGCCTACGAGCAGTACTTC.